These 24 T cell receptor beta chains share one sample of origin, sequenced in a study of OX40 agonist ivuxolimab in advanced cancers. Using immunoSEQ multiplex PCR, the repertoire was profiled, and TCRdb retains in-frame clones only, with some absent. The table has 70,000 to 95,000 clones, around four fifths seen once. The starting material was CD4+ or CD8+ T cells sorted from blood, obtained in a trial of the OX40 agonist ivuxolimab. The receptor set was obtained from an adult with an advanced solid tumor such as melanoma, head and neck, liver or kidney cancer.

The rearrangement joins TRBV18 to TRBJ2-7; D is unclear. Germline-derived CDR1 and CDR2 are KGHSH and LQKENI. The CDR3 contains 14 residues. Trimming stripped 3 bases from V and 3 bases from J, with 12 bases between. CDR3 residues: CASSPEESNYEQYF. CDR3 DNA sequence: TGTGCCAGCTCACCCGAGGAATCTAACTACGAGCAGTACTTC.

V is TRBV7-2 and J is TRBJ2-2, with TRBD2 as a possible D gene (5 bases). Trimming shortened V by 5 bases and J by 2 bases, and 15 bases separated the two germline ends. CDR3 length: 16 amino acids. Germline loops: CDR1 SGHTA, CDR2 FQGNSA. The CDR3 nucleotides read TGTGCCAGCAGCCTCCTTAGGAGCGGAAACACCGGGGAGCTGTTTTTT. It specifies CASSLLRSGNTGELFF.

The V gene is TRBV5-8, the J gene TRBJ2-2; 8 nucleotides match TRBD1. Germline CDR1 reads SGHTS; CDR2 reads YDEGEE. V trimming: 2 bases; J trimming: 2 bases; junction bases outside the gene matches: 2. The CDR3 loop spans 15 amino acids. The CDR3 region has the DNA TGTGCCAGCAGCTTCCAGGGGGCCAACACCGGGGAGCTGTTTTTT. It yields the protein CASSFQGANTGELFF. Full variable domain (rest looked up from reference TRBV5-8 and TRBJ2-2): EAGVTQSPTHLIKTRGQQATLRCSPISGHTSVYWYQQALGLGLQFLLWYDEGEERNRGNFPPRFSGRQFPNYSSELNVNALELEDSALYLCASSFQGANTGELFFGEGSRLTVL.

This clone was detected once. The chain is built from TRBV7-2 and TRBJ2-7; D assignment may be TRBD1 or TRBD2 (5 bases each). CDR3 length: 12 residues. CDR1 SGHTA and CDR2 FQGNSA come from the germline V gene. V was clipped by 3 bases and J by 2 bases, with 5 bases between them. This chain's CDR3 is CASSLGAYEQYF. CDR3 DNA sequence: TGTGCCAGCAGCTTGGGGGCCTACGAGCAGTACTTC. The full variable domain, with the rest looked up from reference TRBV7-2 and TRBJ2-7, is GAGVSQSPSNKVTEKGKDVELRCDPISGHTALYWYRQSLGQGLEFLIYFQGNSAPDKSGLPSDRFSAERTGGSVSTLTIQRTQQEDSAVYLCASSLGAYEQYFGPGTRLTVT.

The rearrangement links TRBV2 to TRBJ2-7; 14 bases fit TRBD2. The CDR3 spans 15 residues. CDR1 is SNHLY, CDR2 FYNNEI, per germline. Trimming cost V 8 bases and J 6 bases; bases outside gene matches: 9. The CDR3 loop is CASGTGLAGVGEQYV. The CDR3 bases are TGTGCCAGCGGGACGGGACTAGCGGGGGTTGGCGAGCAGTACGTC.

The chain joins TRBV20-1 to TRBJ2-1; D gene uncertain. CDR3 size: 10 residues. Trimming stripped 8 bases from V and 6 bases from J, with 8 bases between. The germline V gene encodes CDR1 DFQATT and CDR2 SNEGSKA (reference sequence). In DNA, the CDR3 is TGCAGTTTTAAGGGCAATGAGCAGTTCTTC. Translated: CSFKGNEQFF.

The chain recombines TRBV6-5 with TRBJ1-1, with D perhaps matching TRBD1 (5 bases). Deletions cut 8 bases from V and 5 bases from J, with 9 bases between. CDR1 MNHEY and CDR2 SVGAGI come from the germline V gene. The CDR3 is 11 amino acids. DNA of the CDR3: TGTGCCAGCTGTCGGGGGACTGAAGCTTTCTTT. Translating it yields CASCRGTEAFF.

V is TRBV18 and J is TRBJ2-6, with D tentatively TRBD1 (5 bases). Germline loops: CDR1 KGHSH, CDR2 LQKENI. The CDR3 contains 16 residues. The ends were cut back, 3 bases at V and 0 bases at J, with 9 bases in the middle. CDR3 sequence reads: CASSPSRDSGANVLTF. In nucleotides, the CDR3 is TGTGCCAGCTCACCGTCCAGGGACTCTGGGGCCAACGTCCTGACTTTC.

This chain connects TRBV12-5 to TRBJ1-5, with D maybe TRBD1 (6 bases). Deletions cut 0 bases from V and 3 bases from J, with 15 bases between. The CDR3 covers 17 residues. Germline CDR1 LGHNT, CDR2 FRNRAP. This CDR3 reads CASGLVRGGQDNQPQHF. The CDR3 DNA follows: TGTGCTAGTGGTTTGGTACGCGGGGGGCAGGACAATCAGCCCCAGCATTTT.

The V and J genes are TRBV9 and TRBJ1-1, with D possibly being TRBD1 (6 bases). This CDR3 has 13 amino acids. V was pared by 7 bases and J by 4 bases, with 14 bases between. From germline, CDR1 is SGDLS and CDR2 YYNGEE. The CDR3 here is CASEGGLGTEAFF. The CDR3 DNA reads as TGTGCCAGCGAGGGGGGGCTTGGCACTGAAGCTTTCTTT.

This clone was detected ten times or more. V and J are TRBV2 and TRBJ1-5; unclear D gene. V gave up 3 bases and J gave up 5 bases, with 11 bases separating them. There are 14 residues in the CDR3. CDR1 and CDR2 from the germline V gene are SNHLY and FYNNEI. In nucleotides, the CDR3 is TGTGCCAGCAGTGAGGAAAGGGTGTATCAGCCCCAGCATTTT. The encoded protein is CASSEERVYQPQHF.

V usage is TRBV28 and J usage is TRBJ2-2; 12 bases line up with TRBD2. V dropped 6 bases and J dropped 6; count of bases not matched to a gene: 8. The CDR3 extends over 16 amino acids. Germline loops: CDR1 MDHEN, CDR2 SYDVKM. The chain's CDR3 is CASRSPSSGGAGELFF. In DNA, the CDR3 is TGTGCCAGCAGGTCGCCCTCTAGCGGGGGGGCCGGGGAGCTGTTTTTT.

J is TRBJ2-6 and V is TRBV7-3, with 8 positions matching TRBD1. V shed 4 bases, J shed 4 bases, and the junction held 3 bases outside the gene matches. The CDR3 is 15 amino acids. Germline V gene sequence: CDR1 SGHTA, CDR2 FQGTGA. The CDR3 reads CASSSRGQGANVLTF. As DNA, the CDR3 is TGTGCCAGCAGCTCCAGGGGGCAGGGGGCCAACGTCCTGACTTTC.

J is TRBJ1-4 and V is TRBV5-1; 8 nucleotides match TRBD1. Germline CDR1 and CDR2: SGHRS and YFSETQ. Trimming took 4 bases from V and 7 from J; bases not matched to a gene: 9. The CDR3 has 15 residues. The CDR3 DNA is TGCGCCAGCAGCGAAACGACAGGGGCAGGTGAAAAACTGTTTTTT. It encodes CASSETTGAGEKLFF.

The chain uses TRBV9 and TRBJ2-5, with D maybe TRBD2 (7 bases). CDR1 is SGDLS, CDR2 YYNGEE, per germline. This CDR3 contains 15 residues. Between the trimmed V and J ends, which lost 0 bases and 2 bases, there was a span of 11 bases. The CDR3 DNA reads TGTGCCAGCAGCGTAGTGGGGGGGGCGCAAGAGACCCAGTACTTC. It yields the protein CASSVVGGAQETQYF.

V usage is TRBV7-7 and J usage is TRBJ2-1, with no clear D. CDR3 length: 15 amino acids. The germline V gene has CDR1 SSHAT and CDR2 FNYEAQ (reference sequence). The V end was cut by 5 bases, the J end by 3 bases, with 14 bases between. The CDR3 coding sequence is TGTGCCAGCAGCCTCAGAATAGGAAACTACAATGAGCAGTTCTTC. It specifies CASSLRIGNYNEQFF.

The chain combines TRBV6-5 with TRBJ1-1; the match to TRBD1 covers 7 bases. Looked up from germline, CDR1 is MNHEY and CDR2 is SVGAGI. This CDR3 has 13 residues. V shed 5 bases and J 5 bases; nucleotides not matched to a gene: 5. As DNA, the CDR3 is TGTGCCAGCAGTGGACAGGTTGGAACTGAAGCTTTCTTT. This encodes CASSGQVGTEAFF.

The rearrangement joins TRBV7-6 to TRBJ2-5, with D perhaps matching TRBD2 (7 bases). The CDR3 has 15 residues. CDR1 and CDR2 (germline): SGHVS, FNYEAQ. The V gene lost 1 base and the J gene lost 4 bases, with 13 bases spanning the gap. CDR3 sequence (DNA): TGTGCCAGCAGCTTAGATGGGGGGGCTAGAGAGACCCAGTACTTC. It codes for CASSLDGGARETQYF.

The chain couples TRBV10-3 to TRBJ2-7; TRBD1 aligns across 9 bases. The CDR3 is 15 amino acids. V shed 3 bases and J 6 bases; nucleotides not matched to a gene: 9. Germline V gene data show CDR1 as ENHRY and CDR2 as SYGVKD. CDR3 nucleotides: TGTGCCATCAGTGATTGGCCGGGACAGGGAGGCGAGCAGTACGTC. Its protein product is CAISDWPGQGGEQYV.

This chain joins TRBV10-2 and TRBJ2-1; no definite D call. Germline values: CDR1 WSHSY, CDR2 SAAADI. Trimming pared 7 bases from V and 0 bases from J, leaving 10 bases between. The CDR3 covers 14 residues. The CDR3 loop is CASTRSSSYNEQFF. DNA for the CDR3: TGCGCCAGCACGCGGTCCAGCTCCTACAATGAGCAGTTCTTC.

The chain has TRBV19 and TRBJ1-6; 7 nucleotides align to TRBD1. Germline CDR1 reads LNHDA; CDR2 reads SQIVND (reference sequence). There are 14 residues in the CDR3. Trimming at V came to 5 bases and at J to 7 bases, leaving 5 bases not matched to a gene. CDR3 sequence: CASSGGRGNSPLHF. The CDR3 nucleotides are TGTGCCAGTAGTGGCGGCAGGGGGAATTCACCCCTCCACTTT.

The V gene is TRBV6-1, the J gene TRBJ2-3; TRBD2 agrees at 9 bases. V shed 6 bases and J 9 bases; nucleotides not matched to a gene: 7. There are 13 residues in the CDR3. Looked up from germline, CDR1 is MNHNS and CDR2 is SASEGT. The CDR3 coding sequence is TGTGCCAGCAGCCCGTCGCGGGAGGGAACGCAGTATTTT. Protein: CASSPSREGTQYF.

The chain uses TRBV11-2 and TRBJ2-3; D unclear. This CDR3 comprises 14 residues. From germline, CDR1 is SGHAT and CDR2 FQNNGV. The ends were cut back, 1 base at V and 2 bases at J, with 7 bases in the middle. DNA for the CDR3: TGTGCCAGCAGCTTAGCTACCACCACAGATACGCAGTATTTT. It encodes CASSLATTTDTQYF.

This CDR3 is CASSLQGGADTQYF. The CDR3 nucleotides are TGTGCCAGCAGCTTACAGGGGGGCGCAGATACGCAGTATTTT. The rearrangement links TRBV5-4 to TRBJ2-3, with 8 bases lining up with TRBD1. Germline CDR1 and CDR2: SGHNT and YYREEE (reference sequence). V dropped 2 bases and J dropped 4; count of bases not matched to a gene: 3. The CDR3 has 14 amino acids.